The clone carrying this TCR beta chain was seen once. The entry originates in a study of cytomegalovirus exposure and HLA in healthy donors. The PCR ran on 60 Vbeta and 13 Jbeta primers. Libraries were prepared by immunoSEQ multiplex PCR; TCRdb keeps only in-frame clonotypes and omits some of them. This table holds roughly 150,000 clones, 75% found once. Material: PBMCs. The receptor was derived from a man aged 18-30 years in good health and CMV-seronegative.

The CDR3 bases are TGTGCCAGCAGCTTGGGGGTAGCGGCGGGATACGAGCAGTACTTC. Translated, it gives CASSLGVAAGYEQYF. The genes are TRBV13 and TRBJ2-7, with a possible D match to TRBD2 (6 bases). The CDR3 extends over 15 amino acids. Germline V CDR1 and CDR2: PRHDT, FYEKMQ (reference sequence). Trimming removed 3 bases from V and 4 bases from J, with 16 bases in between.